This passage covers 20 T cell receptor beta chains from one sample sequenced in a study of neoadjuvant anti-PD-1 for oral cavity cancer. The protocol was immunoSEQ multiplex PCR, while the TCRdb copy is restricted to in-frame clones and leaves out a portion. The sample has 7,000 to 7,500 clones, 48% seen once. The sequenced sample was tumor tissue, obtained before nivolumab (anti-PD-1) treatment. The source of these receptors is a person between 40 and 85 years old with oral cavity squamous cell carcinoma.

The table lists this clone with a few counts. This sequence joins TRBV11-2 and TRBJ1-1; D gene uncertain. V lost 6 bases and J lost 0, with 8 bases in between. This CDR3 region has 13 residues. Germline V lookup: CDR1 SGHAT, CDR2 FQNNGV. In nucleotides, the CDR3 is TGTGCCAGCAGTCCGACGTTGAACACTGAAGCTTTCTTT. Protein product: CASSPTLNTEAFF. Looking up the rest from reference TRBV11-2 and TRBJ1-1 gives the full variable domain: EAGVAQSPRYKIIEKRQSVAFWCNPISGHATLYWYQQILGQGPKLLIQFQNNGVVDDSQLPKDRFSAERLKGVDSTLKIQPAKLEDSAVYLCASSPTLNTEAFFGQGTRLTVV.

This clone is medium-sized in the sample. V gene TRBV30 combines with J gene TRBJ1-5, with 7 bases matching TRBD1. Germline trimming cut 0 bases from V and 2 bases from J; bases unmatched to any gene: 4. This CDR3 is 15 amino acids long. In germline, CDR1 is GTSNPN, CDR2 SVGIG (reference sequence). The CDR3 DNA reads TGTGCCTGGAGTGTCCAGGGGGTGGGCAATCAGCCCCAGCATTTT. Amino acids: CAWSVQGVGNQPQHF.

The gene calls are TRBV9 and TRBJ2-2, with D possibly TRBD2 on 6 matching bases. Germline loops: CDR1 SGDLS, CDR2 YYNGEE. The CDR3 covers 13 residues. V gave up 3 bases and J gave up 5 bases, with 8 bases separating them. Here the CDR3 DNA reads TGTGCCAGCAGCGCGACTAGAACCGGGGAGCTGTTTTTT. Residues: CASSATRTGELFF. Using reference TRBV9 and TRBJ2-2 for the parts outside the CDR3, the full variable domain is DSGVTQTPKHLITATGQRVTLRCSPRSGDLSVYWYQQSLDQGLQFLIQYYNGEERAKGNILERFSAQQFPDLHSELNLSSLELGDSALYFCASSATRTGELFFGEGSRLTVL.

By frequency in the sample, this clone is large (0.1 to 1%). V usage is TRBV6-1 and J usage is TRBJ1-2, with unresolved D. V lost 1 base, J lost 0 bases, and 6 bases lay in between. Looked up from germline, CDR1 is MNHNS and CDR2 is SASEGT. This CDR3 is built from 14 residues. The CDR3 DNA is TGTGCCAGCAGTGAAGACAGAGCTAACTATGGCTACACCTTC. This gives the protein CASSEDRANYGYTF.

The V call is TRBV28, the J call TRBJ2-5, with 7 bases that match TRBD1. Germline CDR1 is MDHEN and CDR2 is SYDVKM. V lost 6 bases to trimming and J lost 5 bases; unmatched junction nucleotides: 6. The CDR3 sequence is 13 residues long. The CDR3 nucleotides read TGTGCCAGCAGAAAGGGGGCCCCGGAGACCCAGTACTTC. Translated, it gives CASRKGAPETQYF.

V gene TRBV5-1 combines with J gene TRBJ2-2; no firm D call. Germline values: CDR1 SGHRS, CDR2 YFSETQ. CDR3 size: 15 residues. Between the trimmed V and J ends, which lost 0 bases and 2 bases, there was a span of 8 bases. The CDR3 spells CASSLGQHNTGELFF. DNA of the CDR3: TGCGCCAGCAGCTTGGGTCAGCATAACACCGGGGAGCTGTTTTTT.

The rearrangement joins TRBV6-1 to TRBJ1-1; D is perhaps TRBD1 (5 bases). In germline, CDR1 is MNHNS, CDR2 SASEGT. Trimming stripped 2 bases from V and 1 base from J, with 5 bases between. The CDR3 is 13 amino acids. The CDR3 nucleotides read TGTGCCAGCAGTGAAAGGGGGAACACTGAAGCTTTCTTT. Amino acids: CASSERGNTEAFF.

The chain uses TRBV27 and TRBJ2-2; D is uncertain. Looked up from germline, CDR1 is MNHEY and CDR2 is SMNVEV (reference sequence). This CDR3 is 15 amino acids long. Trimming left V 6 bases short and J 1 base short, with 12 bases between. This CDR3 reads CASRGSDMNTGELFF. In DNA, the CDR3 is TGTGCCAGCAGGGGGTCTGACATGAACACCGGGGAGCTGTTTTTT.

In DNA, the CDR3 is TGTGCCAGCAGCTCCCCCTTAGGAGGCGGCTACACCTTC. Translating it yields CASSSPLGGGYTF. This chain connects TRBV5-4 to TRBJ1-2, with D hard to call. Trimming shortened V by 3 bases and J by 8 bases, and 14 bases separated the two germline ends. This CDR3 contains 13 residues. Germline lookup yields CDR1 SGHNT and CDR2 YYREEE (reference sequence). Together with reference TRBV5-4 and TRBJ1-2, the CDR3 gives the full variable domain: ETGVTQSPTHLIKTRGQQVTLRCSSQSGHNTVSWYQQALGQGPQFIFQYYREEENGRGNFPPRFSGLQFPNYSSELNVNALELDDSALYLCASSSPLGGGYTFGSGTRLTVV.

This clone showed up just a few times. The chain uses TRBV25-1 and TRBJ2-1, with D perhaps matching TRBD1 or TRBD2 (5 bases each). CDR1 MGHDK and CDR2 SYGVNS come from the germline V gene. The length of the CDR3 is 13 residues. The V and J ends lost 6 bases and 5 bases respectively, with 11 bases between them. The CDR3 nucleotides are TGTGCCAGCAGACGTGGGGGTAACAATGAGCAGTTCTTC. It yields the protein CASRRGGNNEQFF.

This sequence joins TRBV19 and TRBJ2-1; D may be TRBD1 (7 bases). V was trimmed by 10 bases and J by 8 bases, leaving 21 bases between them. This CDR3 spans 14 amino acids. Germline V CDR1 and CDR2: LNHDA, SQIVND (reference sequence). CDR3 sequence (DNA): TGTGCCACTAAGGGGGCCGGGGGCAATTATGAGCAGTTCTTC. Its translation: CATKGAGGNYEQFF.

The chain employs TRBV29-1 and TRBJ2-3; 7 bases agree with TRBD1. The CDR3 is 15 amino acids. CDR1 and CDR2 (germline): SQVTM, ANQGSEA. Germline trimming cut 7 bases from V and 0 bases from J; bases unmatched to any gene: 10. The CDR3 sequence is CSAPRGQSSTDTQYF. Here the CDR3 DNA reads TGCAGCGCCCCTAGGGGGCAATCTAGCACAGATACGCAGTATTTT.

The V gene is TRBV29-1, the J gene TRBJ2-5, with D perhaps TRBD1 (6 bases). This CDR3 region has 13 residues. Germline V gives CDR1 SQVTM, CDR2 ANQGSEA. Trimming took 8 bases from V and 2 from J, leaving 15 bases between them. DNA for the CDR3: TGCAGCCCACTGAAGGGGGTTCAAGAGACCCAGTACTTC. It translates to CSPLKGVQETQYF.

The chain uses TRBV7-6 and TRBJ1-5; D is possibly TRBD1 (5 bases). The V gene's germline CDR1 is SGHVS and CDR2 FNYEAQ. Trimming took 1 base from V and 7 from J, leaving 8 bases between them. The CDR3 length is 13 residues. Here the CDR3 DNA reads TGTGCCAGCAGCTTAGGGGGGGACCAGCCCCAGCATTTT. Amino acids: CASSLGGDQPQHF.

The CDR3 region is CASSPPPGTGSSYNEQFF. For the CDR3, the DNA is TGTGCCAGCAGCCCACCGCCGGGGACAGGGAGCTCCTACAATGAGCAGTTCTTC. The chain carries TRBV5-4 and TRBJ2-1; the match to TRBD1 covers 9 bases. The CDR3 has 18 residues. Germline values: CDR1 SGHNT, CDR2 YYREEE (reference sequence). Unmatched junction bases numbered 11, after V lost 4 bases and J lost 0 bases.

This clone was seen a few times. The rearrangement joins TRBV27 to TRBJ2-1; the D gene is possibly TRBD2 (7 bases). The CDR3 is 14 amino acids. Germline-derived CDR1 and CDR2 are MNHEY and SMNVEV (reference sequence). The V gene lost 8 bases and the J gene lost 6 bases, with 17 bases spanning the gap. For the CDR3, the DNA is TGTGCCAGCTCTGAGGGGGGGATGAGCAATGAGCAGTTCTTC. It codes for CASSEGGMSNEQFF.

The rearrangement uses TRBV4-1 and TRBJ2-5, with TRBD2 matching over 8 bases. After removal of 3 bases from V and 5 bases from J, the junction contained 8 bases not matched to a gene. The germline gives CDR1 MGHRA, CDR2 YSYEKL. The CDR3 covers 15 residues. The chain's CDR3 is CASSQTGGPSETQYF. CDR3 nucleotide sequence: TGCGCCAGCAGCCAGACGGGAGGGCCCTCGGAGACCCAGTACTTC.

The chain is built from TRBV6-1 and TRBJ2-7; D is uncertain. Trimming took 4 bases from V and 0 from J, leaving 10 bases between them. This CDR3 spans 14 amino acids. Germline V lookup: CDR1 MNHNS, CDR2 SASEGT. CDR3 sequence: CASSARTHSYEQYF. DNA of the CDR3: TGTGCCAGCAGTGCTAGGACGCACTCCTACGAGCAGTACTTC.

The gene calls are TRBV9 and TRBJ2-3; D perhaps matches TRBD1 (5 bases). This CDR3 has 15 residues. V gave up 4 bases and J gave up 6 bases, with 18 bases separating them. CDR1 is SGDLS and CDR2 is YYNGEE in the germline V gene. In nucleotides, the CDR3 is TGTGCCAGCAGCCCAGGGTCGGGCTGGCTGGATACGCAGTATTTT. Its translation is CASSPGSGWLDTQYF.

The V call is TRBV27, the J call TRBJ2-7; a possible D gene is TRBD2 (5 bases). The germline V gene encodes CDR1 MNHEY and CDR2 SMNVEV (reference sequence). The CDR3 spans 13 residues. The V end was cut by 4 bases, the J end by 1 base, with 8 bases between. CDR3 coding DNA: TGTGCCAGCAGTTCCGGGGATTCCTACGAGCAGTACTTC. Its translation: CASSSGDSYEQYF.